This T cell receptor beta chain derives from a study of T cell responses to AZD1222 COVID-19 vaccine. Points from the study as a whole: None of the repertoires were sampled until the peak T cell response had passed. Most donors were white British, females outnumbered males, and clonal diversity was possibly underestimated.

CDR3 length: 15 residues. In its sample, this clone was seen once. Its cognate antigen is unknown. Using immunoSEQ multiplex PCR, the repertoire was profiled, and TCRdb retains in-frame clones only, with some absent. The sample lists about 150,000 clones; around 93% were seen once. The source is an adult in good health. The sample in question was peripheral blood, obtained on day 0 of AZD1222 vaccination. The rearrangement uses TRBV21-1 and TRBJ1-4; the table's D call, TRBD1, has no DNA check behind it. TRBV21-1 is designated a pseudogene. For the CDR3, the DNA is TGTGCCAGCAGCAACCTTACAGGGGGCGATGAAAAACTGTTTTTT. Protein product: CASSNLTGGDEKLFF.